The clone carrying this TCR beta chain occurred many times. Its antigen is undetermined. The germline gives CDR1 SQVTM, CDR2 ANQGSEA. The CDR3 is 12 residues long. Deletions cut 4 bases from V and 3 bases from J, with 9 bases between. The CDR3 regions of TCR beta were amplified from RNA transcripts. With the HTBI primer set, the TCR CDR3 went through a first round of RT-PCR. TCRdb used MiXCR to reprocess the multiplex PCR reads, holding one entry per CDR3 protein. The sample has 530,000 or so distinct CDR3 sequences; about 45% are singletons. This specimen belongs to a study of T cells in Graves' hyperthyroidism and ophthalmopathy. Study-wide findings and caveats: Appearing also in blood were most of the thyroid clonotypes expanded above 0.001.

The diagnoses drew upon clinical symptoms, serum thyroxine and TRAb, thyroid ultrasound and orbital computed tomography. The receptor's source is a woman in her late teens or twenties with Graves' hyperthyroidism. The sequenced material came from peripheral blood or thyroid tissue (not recorded which). The chain has TRBV29-1 and TRBJ1-2; no clear D gene. The CDR3 region has the DNA TGCAGCGTTGTAGGGCTCGACTATGGCTACACCTTC. This sequence encodes CSVVGLDYGYTF.